This T cell receptor (beta chain) was recorded in a study of blood T cells in healthy people across ages. The CDR3 totals 14 residues. CDR1 and CDR2 from the germline V gene are ENHRY and SYGVKD. The V end lost 4 bases, the J end lost 0 bases, and 10 bases lay between the germline ends. Primers used in a second PCR of roughly 7 to 11 cycles were a sample-barcoded 5' primer and a J-beta primer mix. Each CDR3 protein is one row after TCRdb ran MiXCR on the 5' RACE reads. Seen here are more than 750,000 distinct CDR3 sequences, around 29% observed once, and the top ten hold roughly 10%. This clonotype was counted a few times. For every donor, a draw yielded 8.5 to 10 milliliters of peripheral blood. The sample was also linked to a second study, of T cells of mothers and their children.

This TCR was sampled from a woman in her thirties or forties in good health. This chain joins TRBV10-3 and TRBJ2-7, with D tentatively TRBD1 (6 bases). The sequencing sample was made of blood. The CDR3 loop reads CAISAGQSSYEQYF. CDR3 nucleotides: TGTGCCATCAGTGCTGGACAGAGCTCCTACGAGCAGTACTTC.